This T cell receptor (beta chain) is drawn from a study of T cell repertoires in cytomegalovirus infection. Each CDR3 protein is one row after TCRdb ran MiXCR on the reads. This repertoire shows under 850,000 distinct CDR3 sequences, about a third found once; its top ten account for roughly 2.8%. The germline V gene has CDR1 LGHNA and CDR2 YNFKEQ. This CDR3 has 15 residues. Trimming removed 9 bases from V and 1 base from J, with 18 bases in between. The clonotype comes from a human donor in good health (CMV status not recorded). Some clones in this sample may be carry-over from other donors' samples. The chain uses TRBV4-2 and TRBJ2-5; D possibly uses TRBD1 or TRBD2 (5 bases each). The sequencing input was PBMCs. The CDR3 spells CASTRATGAQETQYF. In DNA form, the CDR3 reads TGTGCCAGTACCCGAGCGACCGGGGCCCAAGAGACCCAGTACTTC.